This T cell receptor (beta chain) was profiled in a study of cytomegalovirus exposure and HLA in healthy donors. Study-wide results and limits: CMV serostatus was the only recorded immune exposure for donors. Most TCR beta V segments were productive about 90% or about 30% of the time in an earlier analysis.

V was cut by 2 bases and J by 5 bases, with 4 bases left in between. Germline values: CDR1 SEHNR, CDR2 FQNEAQ (reference sequence). This CDR3 comprises 11 residues. Healthy bone marrow donors made up the donors. Researchers ran the PCR with 60 Vbeta and 13 Jbeta primers. Assay: immunoSEQ multiplex PCR; the TCRdb copy retains only in-frame clones and omits some. The profile shows 55,000 to 65,000 clones, approximately 80% of them singletons. In the case of this clone: Its antigen is unknown.

V gene TRBV7-9 combines with J gene TRBJ2-7; D is uncertain. The sequencing input was PBMCs. The clonotype originates from a human donor in good health. CDR3 DNA: TGTGCCAGCAGCTTAATCGACGAGCAGTACTTC. Its translation is CASSLIDEQYF.